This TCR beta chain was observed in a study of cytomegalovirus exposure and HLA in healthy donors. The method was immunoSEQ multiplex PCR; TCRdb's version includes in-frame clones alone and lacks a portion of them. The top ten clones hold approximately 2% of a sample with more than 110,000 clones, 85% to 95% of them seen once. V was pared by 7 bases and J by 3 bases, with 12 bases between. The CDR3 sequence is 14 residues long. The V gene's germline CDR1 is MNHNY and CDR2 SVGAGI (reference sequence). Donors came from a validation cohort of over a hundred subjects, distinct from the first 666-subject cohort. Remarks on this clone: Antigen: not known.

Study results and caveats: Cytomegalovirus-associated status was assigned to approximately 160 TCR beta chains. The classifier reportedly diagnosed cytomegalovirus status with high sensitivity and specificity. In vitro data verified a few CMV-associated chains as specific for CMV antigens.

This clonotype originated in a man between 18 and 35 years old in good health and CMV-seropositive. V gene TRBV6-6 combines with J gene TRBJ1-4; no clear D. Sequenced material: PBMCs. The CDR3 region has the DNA TGTGCCAGCACTCAACTCGAGGCTAATGAAAAACTGTTTTTT. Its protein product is CASTQLEANEKLFF.